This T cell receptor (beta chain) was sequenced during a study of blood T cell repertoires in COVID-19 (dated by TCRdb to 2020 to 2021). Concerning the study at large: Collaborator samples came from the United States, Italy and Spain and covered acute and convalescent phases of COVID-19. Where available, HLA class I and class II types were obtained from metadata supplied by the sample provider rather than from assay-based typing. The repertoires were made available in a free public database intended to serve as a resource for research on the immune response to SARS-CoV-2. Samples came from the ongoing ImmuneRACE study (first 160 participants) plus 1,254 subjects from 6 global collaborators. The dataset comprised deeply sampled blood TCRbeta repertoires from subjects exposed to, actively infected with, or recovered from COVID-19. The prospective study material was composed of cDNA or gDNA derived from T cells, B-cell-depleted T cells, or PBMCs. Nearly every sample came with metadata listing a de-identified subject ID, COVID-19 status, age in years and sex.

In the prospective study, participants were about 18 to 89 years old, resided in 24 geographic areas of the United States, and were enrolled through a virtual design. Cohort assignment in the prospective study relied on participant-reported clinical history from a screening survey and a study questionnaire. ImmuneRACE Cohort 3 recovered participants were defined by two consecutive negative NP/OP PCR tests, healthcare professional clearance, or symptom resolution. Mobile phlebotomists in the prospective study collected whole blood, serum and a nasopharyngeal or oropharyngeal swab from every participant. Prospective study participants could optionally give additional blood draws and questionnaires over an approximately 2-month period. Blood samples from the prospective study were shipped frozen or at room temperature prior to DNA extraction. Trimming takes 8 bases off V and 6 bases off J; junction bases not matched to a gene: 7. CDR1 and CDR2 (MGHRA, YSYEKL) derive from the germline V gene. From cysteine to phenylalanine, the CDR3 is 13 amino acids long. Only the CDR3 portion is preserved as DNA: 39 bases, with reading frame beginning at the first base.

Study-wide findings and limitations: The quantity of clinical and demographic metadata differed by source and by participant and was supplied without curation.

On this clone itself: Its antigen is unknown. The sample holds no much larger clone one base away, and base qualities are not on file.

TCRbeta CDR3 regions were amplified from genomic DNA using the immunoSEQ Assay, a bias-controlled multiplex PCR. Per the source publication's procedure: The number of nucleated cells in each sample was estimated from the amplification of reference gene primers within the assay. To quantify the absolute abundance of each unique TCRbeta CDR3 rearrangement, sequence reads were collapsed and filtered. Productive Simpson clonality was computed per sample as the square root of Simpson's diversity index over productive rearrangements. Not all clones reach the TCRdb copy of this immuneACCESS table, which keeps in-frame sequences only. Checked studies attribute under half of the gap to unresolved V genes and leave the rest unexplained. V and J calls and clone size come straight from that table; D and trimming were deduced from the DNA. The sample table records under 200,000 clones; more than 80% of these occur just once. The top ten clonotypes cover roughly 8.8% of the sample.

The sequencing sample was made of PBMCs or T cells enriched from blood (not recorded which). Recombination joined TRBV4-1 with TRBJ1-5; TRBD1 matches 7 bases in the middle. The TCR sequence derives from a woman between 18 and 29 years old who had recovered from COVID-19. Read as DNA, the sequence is TGCGCCAGCTCTGACAGGGAAGGTCAGCCCCAGCATTTT. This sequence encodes CASSDREGQPQHF.